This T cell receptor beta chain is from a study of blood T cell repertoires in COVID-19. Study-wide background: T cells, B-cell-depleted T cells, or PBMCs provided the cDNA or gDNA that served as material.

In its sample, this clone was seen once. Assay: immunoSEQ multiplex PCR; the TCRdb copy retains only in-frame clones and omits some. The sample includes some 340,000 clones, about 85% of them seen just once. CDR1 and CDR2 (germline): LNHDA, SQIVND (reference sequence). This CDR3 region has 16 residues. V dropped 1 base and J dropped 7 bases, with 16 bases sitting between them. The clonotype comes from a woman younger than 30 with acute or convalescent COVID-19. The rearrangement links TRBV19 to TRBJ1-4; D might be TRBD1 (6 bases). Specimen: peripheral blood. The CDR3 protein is CASSIGVAGDREKLFF. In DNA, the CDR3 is TGTGCCAGTAGTATAGGGGTCGCAGGGGACCGTGAAAAACTGTTTTTT.